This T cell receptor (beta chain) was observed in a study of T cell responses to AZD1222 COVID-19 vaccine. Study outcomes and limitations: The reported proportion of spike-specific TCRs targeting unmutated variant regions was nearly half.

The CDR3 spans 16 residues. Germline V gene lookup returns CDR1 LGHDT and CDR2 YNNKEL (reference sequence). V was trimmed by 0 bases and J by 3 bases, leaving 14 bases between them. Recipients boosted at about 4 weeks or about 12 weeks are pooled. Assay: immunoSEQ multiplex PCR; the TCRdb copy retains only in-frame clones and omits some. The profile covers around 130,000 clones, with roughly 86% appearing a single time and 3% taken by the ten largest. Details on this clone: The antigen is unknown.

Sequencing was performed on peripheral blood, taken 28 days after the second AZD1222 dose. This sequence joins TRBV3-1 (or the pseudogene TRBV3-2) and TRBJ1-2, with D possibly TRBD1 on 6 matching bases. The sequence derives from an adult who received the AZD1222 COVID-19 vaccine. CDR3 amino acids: CASSQDWTESHYGYTF. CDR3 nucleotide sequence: TGTGCCAGCAGCCAAGATTGGACAGAATCTCACTATGGCTACACCTTC.